These T cell receptor beta chains were read from a single sample in a study of blood T cell repertoires in COVID-19. Repertoires were generated with immunoSEQ multiplex PCR, while TCRdb's copy carries only in-frame clones and drops some. The sample has some 250,000 clones, 85% to 90% seen once. Sample: peripheral blood. These receptors all come from a man between 60 and 75 years old with acute or convalescent COVID-19. CDR3s include the opening cysteine and the closing phenylalanine or tryptophan.

V	J	CDR3
TRBV28	TRBJ1-5	CASSLGQQNQPQHF
TRBV5-6	TRBJ1-1	CASRPGGDLRTEAFF
TRBV4-3	TRBJ1-5	CASSQGYRGGDNQPQHF
TRBV10-3	TRBJ2-3	CAISESTSGGTDTQYF
TRBV27	TRBJ2-7	CASSAGPLSYEQYF
TRBV28	TRBJ2-7	CASSSSGRTYEQYF
TRBV5-1	TRBJ2-1	CASSPTSGRDNEQFF
TRBV27	TRBJ1-5	CASSPQGQSNQPQHF
TRBV13	TRBJ2-4	CASSSSIRTGADIQYF
TRBV6-5	TRBJ2-2	CASRVEGTGELFF
TRBV7-9	TRBJ2-1	CASSLGAGLGNNEQFF
TRBV7-7	TRBJ2-5	CASSLSGTDQETQYF
TRBV12-3/TRBV12-4	TRBJ2-1	CASTVAPENEQFF
TRBV2	TRBJ2-7	CASRATLSYEQYF
TRBV24-1	TRBJ2-3	CATSDSTGTGVWSTQYF
TRBV19	TRBJ2-1	CATRPRGAYNEQFF
TRBV14	TRBJ2-1	CASSQGGQGVWNEQFF